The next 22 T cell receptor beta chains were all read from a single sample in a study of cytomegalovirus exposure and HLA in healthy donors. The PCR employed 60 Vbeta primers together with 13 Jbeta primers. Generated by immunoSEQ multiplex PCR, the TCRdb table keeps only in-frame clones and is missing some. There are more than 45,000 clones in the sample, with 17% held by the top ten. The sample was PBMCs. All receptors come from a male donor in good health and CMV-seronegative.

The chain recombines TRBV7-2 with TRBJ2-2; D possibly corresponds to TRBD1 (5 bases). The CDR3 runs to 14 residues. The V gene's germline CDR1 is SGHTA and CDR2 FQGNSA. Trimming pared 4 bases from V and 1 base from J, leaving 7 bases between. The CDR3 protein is CASSSGQNTGELFF. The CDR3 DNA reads TGTGCCAGCAGCTCTGGACAGAACACCGGGGAGCTGTTTTTT.

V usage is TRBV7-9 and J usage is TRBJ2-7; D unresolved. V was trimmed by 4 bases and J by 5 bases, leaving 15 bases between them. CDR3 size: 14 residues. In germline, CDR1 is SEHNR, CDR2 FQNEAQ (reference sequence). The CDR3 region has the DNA TGTGCCAGCAGCTCTCTGTCCCGGAGAAACGAGCAGTACTTC. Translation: CASSSLSRRNEQYF.

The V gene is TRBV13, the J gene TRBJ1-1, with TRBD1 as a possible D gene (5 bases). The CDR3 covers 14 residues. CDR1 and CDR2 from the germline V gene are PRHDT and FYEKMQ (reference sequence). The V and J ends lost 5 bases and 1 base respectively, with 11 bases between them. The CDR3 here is CASSRRGANTEAFF. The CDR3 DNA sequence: TGTGCCAGCAGCCGCCGCGGGGCGAACACTGAAGCTTTCTTT.

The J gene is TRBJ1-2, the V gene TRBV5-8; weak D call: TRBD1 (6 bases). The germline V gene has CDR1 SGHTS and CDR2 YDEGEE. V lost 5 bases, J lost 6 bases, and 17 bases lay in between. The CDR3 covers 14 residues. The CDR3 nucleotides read TGTGCCAGCAGTAAAACAGGGATCGAGAATGGCTACACCTTC. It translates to CASSKTGIENGYTF.

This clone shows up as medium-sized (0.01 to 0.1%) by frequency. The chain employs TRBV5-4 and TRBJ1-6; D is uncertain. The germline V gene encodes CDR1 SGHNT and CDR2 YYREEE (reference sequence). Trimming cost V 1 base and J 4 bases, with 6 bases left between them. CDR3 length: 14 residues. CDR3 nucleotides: TGTGCCAGCAGCTTGACAGATTATAATTCACCCCTCCACTTT. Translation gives CASSLTDYNSPLHF.

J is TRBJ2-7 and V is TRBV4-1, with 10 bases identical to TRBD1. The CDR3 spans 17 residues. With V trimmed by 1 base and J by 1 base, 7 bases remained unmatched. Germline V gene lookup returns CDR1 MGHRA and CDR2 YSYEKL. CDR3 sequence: CASSQAPGTGESYEQYF. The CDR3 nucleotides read TGCGCCAGCAGCCAAGCTCCCGGGACAGGGGAATCCTACGAGCAGTACTTC.

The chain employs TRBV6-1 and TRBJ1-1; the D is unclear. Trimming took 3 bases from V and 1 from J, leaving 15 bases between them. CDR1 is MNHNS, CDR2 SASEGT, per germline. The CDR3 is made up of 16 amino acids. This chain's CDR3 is CASSELGGRGNTEAFF. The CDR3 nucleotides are TGTGCCAGCAGTGAGTTAGGAGGGCGGGGGAACACTGAAGCTTTCTTT.

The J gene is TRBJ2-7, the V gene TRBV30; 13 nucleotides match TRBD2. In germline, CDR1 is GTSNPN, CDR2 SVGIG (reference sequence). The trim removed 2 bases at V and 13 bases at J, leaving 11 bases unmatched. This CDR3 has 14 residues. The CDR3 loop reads CAWSTGLAGILFYF. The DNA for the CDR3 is TGTGCCTGGAGTACGGGACTAGCGGGGATCCTATTCTACTTC. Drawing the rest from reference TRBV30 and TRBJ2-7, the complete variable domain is SQTIHQWPATLVQPVGSPLSLECTVEGTSNPNLYWYRQAAGRGLQLLFYSVGIGQISSEVPQNLSASRPQDRQFILSSKKLLLSDSGFYLCAWSTGLAGILFYFGPGTRLTVT.

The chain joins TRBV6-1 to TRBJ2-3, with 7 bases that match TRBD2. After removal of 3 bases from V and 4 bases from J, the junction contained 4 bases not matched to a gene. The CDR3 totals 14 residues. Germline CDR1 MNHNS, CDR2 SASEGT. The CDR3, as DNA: TGTGCCAGCAGTGAGGGGAGGGACGCAGATACGCAGTATTTT. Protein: CASSEGRDADTQYF.

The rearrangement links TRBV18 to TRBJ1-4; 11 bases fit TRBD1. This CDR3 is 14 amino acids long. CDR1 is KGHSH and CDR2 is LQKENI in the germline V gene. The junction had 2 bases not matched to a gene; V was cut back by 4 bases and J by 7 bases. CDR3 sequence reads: CASSLGQGAEKLFF. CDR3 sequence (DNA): TGTGCCAGCTCACTTGGACAGGGGGCTGAAAAACTGTTTTTT.

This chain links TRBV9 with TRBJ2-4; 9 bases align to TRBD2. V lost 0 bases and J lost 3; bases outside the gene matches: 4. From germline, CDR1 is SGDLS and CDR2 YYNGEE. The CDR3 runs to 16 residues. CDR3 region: CASSVGAGGNKNIQYF. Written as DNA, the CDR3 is TGTGCCAGCAGCGTAGGGGCGGGGGGGAACAAAAACATTCAGTACTTC. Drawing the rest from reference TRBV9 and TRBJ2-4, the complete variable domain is DSGVTQTPKHLITATGQRVTLRCSPRSGDLSVYWYQQSLDQGLQFLIQYYNGEERAKGNILERFSAQQFPDLHSELNLSSLELGDSALYFCASSVGAGGNKNIQYFGAGTRLSVL.

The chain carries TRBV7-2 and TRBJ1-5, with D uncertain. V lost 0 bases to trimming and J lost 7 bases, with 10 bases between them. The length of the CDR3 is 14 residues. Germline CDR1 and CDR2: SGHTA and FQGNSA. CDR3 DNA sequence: TGTGCCAGCAGCTTAGCTATGAGGAGCCAGCCCCAGCATTTT. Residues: CASSLAMRSQPQHF.

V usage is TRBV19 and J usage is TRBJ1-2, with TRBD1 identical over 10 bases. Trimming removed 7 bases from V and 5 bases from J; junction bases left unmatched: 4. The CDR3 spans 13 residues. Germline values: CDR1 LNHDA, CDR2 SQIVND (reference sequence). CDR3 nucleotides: TGTGCCAGTACTCGGGACAGGGGATATGGCTACACCTTC. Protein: CASTRDRGYGYTF.

The CDR3 spells CASSPQVDGMGNEQFF. The CDR3 bases are TGCGCCAGCAGCCCACAGGTGGACGGCATGGGTAATGAGCAGTTCTTC. The J gene is TRBJ2-1, the V gene TRBV4-1; tentative D call: TRBD1 (5 bases). V was cut by 4 bases and J by 7 bases, with 20 bases left in between. Looked up from germline, CDR1 is MGHRA and CDR2 is YSYEKL. CDR3 length equals 16 residues.

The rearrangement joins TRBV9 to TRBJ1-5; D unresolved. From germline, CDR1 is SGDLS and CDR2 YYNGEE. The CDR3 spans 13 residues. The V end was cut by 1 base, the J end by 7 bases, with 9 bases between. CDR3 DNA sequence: TGTGCCAGCAGCGTAAGTGGAGGACAGCCCCAGCATTTT. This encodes CASSVSGGQPQHF. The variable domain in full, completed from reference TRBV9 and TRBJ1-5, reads DSGVTQTPKHLITATGQRVTLRCSPRSGDLSVYWYQQSLDQGLQFLIQYYNGEERAKGNILERFSAQQFPDLHSELNLSSLELGDSALYFCASSVSGGQPQHFGDGTRLSIL.

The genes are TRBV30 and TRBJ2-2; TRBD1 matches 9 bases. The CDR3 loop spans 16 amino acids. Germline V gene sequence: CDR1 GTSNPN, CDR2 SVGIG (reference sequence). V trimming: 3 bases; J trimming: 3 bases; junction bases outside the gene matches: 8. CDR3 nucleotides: TGTGCCTGGAGCGACCACAGGGGGCTGTACACCGGGGAGCTGTTTTTT. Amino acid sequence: CAWSDHRGLYTGELFF.

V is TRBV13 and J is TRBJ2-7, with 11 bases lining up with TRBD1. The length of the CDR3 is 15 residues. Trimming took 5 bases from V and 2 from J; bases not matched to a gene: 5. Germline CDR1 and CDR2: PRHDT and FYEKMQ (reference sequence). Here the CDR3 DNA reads TGTGCCAGCAGCCTCCGGGGACAGGGGGCCTACGAGCAGTACTTC. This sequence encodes CASSLRGQGAYEQYF.

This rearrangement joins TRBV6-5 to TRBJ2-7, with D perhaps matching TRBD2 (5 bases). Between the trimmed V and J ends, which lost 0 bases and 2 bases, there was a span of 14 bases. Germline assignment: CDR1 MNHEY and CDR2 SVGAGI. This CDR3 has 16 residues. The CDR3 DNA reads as TGTGCCAGCAGTTACTCCGAGGGCCTAATTACCTACGAGCAGTACTTC. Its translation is CASSYSEGLITYEQYF.

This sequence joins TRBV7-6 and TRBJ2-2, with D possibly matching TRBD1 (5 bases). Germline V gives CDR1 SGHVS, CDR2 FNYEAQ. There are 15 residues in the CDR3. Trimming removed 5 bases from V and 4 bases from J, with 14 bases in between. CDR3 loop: CASSPRAGFTGELFF. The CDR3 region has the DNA TGTGCCAGCAGCCCCAGGGCCGGATTCACCGGGGAGCTGTTTTTT.

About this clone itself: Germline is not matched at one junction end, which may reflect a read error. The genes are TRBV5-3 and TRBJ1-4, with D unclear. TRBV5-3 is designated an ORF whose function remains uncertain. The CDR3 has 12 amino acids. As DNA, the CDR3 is TGTGCCAAAAGCCAGTGGTGGGAAAAACTGTTTTTT. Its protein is CAKSQWWEKLFF.

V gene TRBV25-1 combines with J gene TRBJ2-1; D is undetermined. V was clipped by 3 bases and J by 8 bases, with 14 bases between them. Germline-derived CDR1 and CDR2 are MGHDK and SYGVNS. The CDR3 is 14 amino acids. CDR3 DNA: TGTGCCAGCAGTGAGGTTTCTCTGTCGGATGAGCAGTTCTTC. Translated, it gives CASSEVSLSDEQFF.

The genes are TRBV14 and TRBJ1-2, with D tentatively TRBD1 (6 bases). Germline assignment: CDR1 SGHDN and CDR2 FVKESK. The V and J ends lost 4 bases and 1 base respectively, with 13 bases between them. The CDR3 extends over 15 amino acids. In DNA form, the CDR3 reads TGTGCCAGCAGCCCACGAGCAGGGGTTAACTATGGCTACACCTTC. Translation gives CASSPRAGVNYGYTF.